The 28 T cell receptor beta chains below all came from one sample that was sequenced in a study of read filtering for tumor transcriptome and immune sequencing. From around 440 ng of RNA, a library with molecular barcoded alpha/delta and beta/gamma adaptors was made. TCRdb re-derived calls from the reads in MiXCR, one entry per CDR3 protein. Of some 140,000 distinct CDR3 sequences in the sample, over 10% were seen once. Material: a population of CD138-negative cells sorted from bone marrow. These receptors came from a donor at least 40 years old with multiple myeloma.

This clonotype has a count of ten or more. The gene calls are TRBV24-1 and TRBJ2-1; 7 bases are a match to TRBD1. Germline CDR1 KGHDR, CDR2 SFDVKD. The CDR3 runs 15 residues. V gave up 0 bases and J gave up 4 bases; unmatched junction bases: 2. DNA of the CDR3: TGTGCCACCAGTGATTTGAGACAGGGATACAATGAGCAGTTCTTC. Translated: CATSDLRQGYNEQFF.

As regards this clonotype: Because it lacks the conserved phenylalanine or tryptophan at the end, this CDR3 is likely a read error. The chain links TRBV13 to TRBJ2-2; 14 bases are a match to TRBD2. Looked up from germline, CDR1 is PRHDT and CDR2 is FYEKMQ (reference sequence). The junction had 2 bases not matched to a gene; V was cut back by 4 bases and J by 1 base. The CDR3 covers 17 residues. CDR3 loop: CASSSGLAGVNTGELFS. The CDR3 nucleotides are TGTGCCAGCAGCTCGGGACTAGCGGGAGTGAACACCGGGGAGCTGTTTTCT.

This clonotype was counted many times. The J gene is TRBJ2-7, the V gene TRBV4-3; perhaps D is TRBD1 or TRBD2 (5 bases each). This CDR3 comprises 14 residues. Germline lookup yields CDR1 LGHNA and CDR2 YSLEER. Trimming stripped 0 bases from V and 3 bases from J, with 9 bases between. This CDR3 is CASSQDLGRYEQYF. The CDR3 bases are TGCGCCAGCAGCCAAGATCTGGGACGCTACGAGCAGTACTTC.

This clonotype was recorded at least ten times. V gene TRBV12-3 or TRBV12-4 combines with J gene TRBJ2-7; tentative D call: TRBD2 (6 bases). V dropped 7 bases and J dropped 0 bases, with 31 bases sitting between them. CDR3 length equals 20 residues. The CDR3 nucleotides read TGTGCCAGCACCTTTTCGGCCGGGACTGGCCTAGCAGGGAGCTCCTACGAGCAGTACTTC. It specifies CASTFSAGTGLAGSSYEQYF.

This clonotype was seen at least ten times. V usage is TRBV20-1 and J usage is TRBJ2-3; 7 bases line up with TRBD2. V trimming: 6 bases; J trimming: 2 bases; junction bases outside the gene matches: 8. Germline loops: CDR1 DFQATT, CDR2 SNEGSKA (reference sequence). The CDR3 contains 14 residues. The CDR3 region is CSALRSGNTDTQYF. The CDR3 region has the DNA TGCAGTGCCCTACGGAGCGGGAACACAGATACGCAGTATTTT.

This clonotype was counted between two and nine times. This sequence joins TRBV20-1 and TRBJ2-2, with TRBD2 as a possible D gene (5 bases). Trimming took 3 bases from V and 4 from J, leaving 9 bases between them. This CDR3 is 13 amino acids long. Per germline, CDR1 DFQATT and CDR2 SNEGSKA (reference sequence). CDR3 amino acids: CSASTGSTGELFF. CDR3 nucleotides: TGCAGTGCTAGTACGGGGTCCACCGGGGAGCTGTTTTTT.

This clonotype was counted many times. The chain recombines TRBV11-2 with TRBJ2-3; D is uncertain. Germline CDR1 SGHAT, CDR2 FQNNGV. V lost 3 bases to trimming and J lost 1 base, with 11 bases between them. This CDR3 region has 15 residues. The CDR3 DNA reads TGTGCCAGCAGCTTTGGCCCCGGCGGCACAGATACGCAGTATTTT. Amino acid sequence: CASSFGPGGTDTQYF.

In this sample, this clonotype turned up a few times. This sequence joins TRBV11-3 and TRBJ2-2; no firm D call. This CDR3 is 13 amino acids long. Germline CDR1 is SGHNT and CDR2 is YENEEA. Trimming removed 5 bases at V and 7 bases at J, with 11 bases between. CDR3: CASSPQWIGELFF. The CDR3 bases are TGTGCCAGCAGCCCTCAATGGATCGGGGAGCTGTTTTTT.

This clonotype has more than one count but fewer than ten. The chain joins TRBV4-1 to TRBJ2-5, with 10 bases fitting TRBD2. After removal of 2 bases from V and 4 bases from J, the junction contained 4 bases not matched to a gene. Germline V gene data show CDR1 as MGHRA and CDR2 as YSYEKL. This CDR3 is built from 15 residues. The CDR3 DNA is TGCGCCAGCAGCCAACGGCTAGCGGGAGTAGAGACCCAGTACTTC. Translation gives CASSQRLAGVETQYF.

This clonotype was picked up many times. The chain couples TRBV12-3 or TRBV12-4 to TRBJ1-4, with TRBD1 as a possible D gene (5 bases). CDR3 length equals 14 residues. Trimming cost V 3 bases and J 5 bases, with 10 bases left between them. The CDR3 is CASSFRQYNEKLFF. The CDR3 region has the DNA TGTGCCAGCAGTTTTCGACAGTACAATGAAAAACTGTTTTTT.

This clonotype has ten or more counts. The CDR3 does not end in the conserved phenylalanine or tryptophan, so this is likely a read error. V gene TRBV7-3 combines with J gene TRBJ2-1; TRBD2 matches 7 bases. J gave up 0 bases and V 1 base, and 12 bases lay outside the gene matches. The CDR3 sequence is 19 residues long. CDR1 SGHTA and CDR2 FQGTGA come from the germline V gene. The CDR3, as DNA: TGTGCCAGCAGCTTAAGGAGTATTTTAGAGCGGGGCTCCTACAATGAGCAGTTCTCC. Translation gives CASSLRSILERGSYNEQFS.

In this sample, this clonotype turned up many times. The DNA of the CDR3 is TGTGCCAGCAGTTACTCGACAGTATCCACAGATACGCAGTATTTT. Translating it yields CASSYSTVSTDTQYF. This chain connects TRBV6-5 to TRBJ2-3; possible D gene TRBD1, 5 bases. Trimming left V 0 bases short and J 2 bases short, with 9 bases between. CDR1 MNHEY and CDR2 SVGAGI come from the germline V gene. The CDR3 loop spans 15 amino acids.

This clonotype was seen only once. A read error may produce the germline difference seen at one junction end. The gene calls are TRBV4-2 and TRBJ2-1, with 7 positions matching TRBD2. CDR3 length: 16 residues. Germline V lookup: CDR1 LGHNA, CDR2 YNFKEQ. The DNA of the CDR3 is TGTGCCCGCAGCCAAGATCGGGGACTACCCAACAATGAGCAGTTCTTC. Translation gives CARSQDRGLPNNEQFF.

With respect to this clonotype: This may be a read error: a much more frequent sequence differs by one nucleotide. The chain's CDR3 is CASSLSVGRGYEQFF. The CDR3 DNA reads TGTGCCAGCAGCTTATCGGTCGGGAGAGGATATGAGCAGTTCTTC. V and J are TRBV7-8 and TRBJ2-1; maybe TRBD2 (6 bases). The CDR3 contains 15 residues. The V end lost 2 bases, the J end lost 8 bases, and 16 bases lay between the germline ends. Germline CDR1 SGHVS, CDR2 FQNEAQ. The full variable domain, completed using reference TRBV7-8 and TRBJ2-1, is GAGVSQSPRYKVAKRGQDVALRCDPISGHVSLFWYQQALGQGPEFLTYFQNEAQLDKSGLPSDRFFAERPEGSVSTLKIQRTQQEDSAVYLCASSLSVGRGYEQFFGPGTRLTVL.

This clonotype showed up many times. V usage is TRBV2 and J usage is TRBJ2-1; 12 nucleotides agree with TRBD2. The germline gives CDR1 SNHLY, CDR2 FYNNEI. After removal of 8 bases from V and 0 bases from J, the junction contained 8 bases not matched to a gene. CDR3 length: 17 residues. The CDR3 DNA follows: TGTGCCAGCTTAGGGACTAGCGGGCTTTCCTCCTACAATGAGCAGTTCTTC. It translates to CASLGTSGLSSYNEQFF.

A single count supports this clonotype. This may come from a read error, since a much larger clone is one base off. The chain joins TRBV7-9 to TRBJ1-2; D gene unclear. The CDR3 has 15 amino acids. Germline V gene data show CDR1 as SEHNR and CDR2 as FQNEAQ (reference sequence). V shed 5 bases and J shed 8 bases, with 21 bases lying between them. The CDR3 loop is CASSPPDSQRQGYTF. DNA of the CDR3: TGTGCCAGCAGCCCTCCGGACTCCCAGAGGCAAGGCTACACCTTC.

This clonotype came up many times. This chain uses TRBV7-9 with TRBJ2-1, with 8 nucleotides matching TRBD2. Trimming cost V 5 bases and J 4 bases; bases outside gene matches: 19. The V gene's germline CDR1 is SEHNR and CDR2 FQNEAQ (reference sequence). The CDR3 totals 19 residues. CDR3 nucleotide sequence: TGTGCCAGCAGCCCCCTACGGAGCGGGAGTGGTCCAAATTACAATGAGCAGTTCTTC. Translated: CASSPLRSGSGPNYNEQFF.

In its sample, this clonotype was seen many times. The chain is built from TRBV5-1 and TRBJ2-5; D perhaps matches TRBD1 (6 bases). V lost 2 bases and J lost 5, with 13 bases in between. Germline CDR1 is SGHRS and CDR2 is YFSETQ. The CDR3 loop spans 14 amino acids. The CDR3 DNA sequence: TGCGCCAGCAGCTTTCACACAGGGATGGAGACCCAGTACTTC. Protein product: CASSFHTGMETQYF.

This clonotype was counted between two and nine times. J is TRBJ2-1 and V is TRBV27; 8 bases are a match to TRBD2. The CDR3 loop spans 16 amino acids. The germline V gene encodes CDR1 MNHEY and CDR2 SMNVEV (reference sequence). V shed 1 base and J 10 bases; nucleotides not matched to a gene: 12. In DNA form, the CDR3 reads TGTGCCAGCAGTTTATTTTCCGGGACTAGGTCAGAAGAGCAGTTCTTC. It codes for CASSLFSGTRSEEQFF.

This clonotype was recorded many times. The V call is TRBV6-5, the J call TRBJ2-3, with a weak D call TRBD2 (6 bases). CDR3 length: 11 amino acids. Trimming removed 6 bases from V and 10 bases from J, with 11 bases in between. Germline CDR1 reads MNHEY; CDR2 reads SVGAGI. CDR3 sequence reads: CASSPGGAQYF. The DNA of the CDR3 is TGTGCCAGCAGCCCCGGAGGGGCGCAGTATTTT.

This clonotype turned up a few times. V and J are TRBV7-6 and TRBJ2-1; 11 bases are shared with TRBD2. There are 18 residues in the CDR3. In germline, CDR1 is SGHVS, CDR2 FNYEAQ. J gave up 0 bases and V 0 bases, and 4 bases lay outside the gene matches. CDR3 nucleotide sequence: TGTGCCAGCAGCTTAGCTGGGACTAGCGGAAACTCCTACAATGAGCAGTTCTTC. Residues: CASSLAGTSGNSYNEQFF.

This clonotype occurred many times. The CDR3 protein is CASSVGLAALNEQYF. For the CDR3, the DNA is TGTGCCAGCAGCGTAGGGCTAGCGGCCTTGAACGAGCAGTACTTC. The V call is TRBV9, the J call TRBJ2-7; 7 nucleotides agree with TRBD2. CDR3 size: 15 residues. Germline assignment: CDR1 SGDLS and CDR2 YYNGEE. J lost 5 bases, V lost 0 bases, and 8 bases had no gene match.

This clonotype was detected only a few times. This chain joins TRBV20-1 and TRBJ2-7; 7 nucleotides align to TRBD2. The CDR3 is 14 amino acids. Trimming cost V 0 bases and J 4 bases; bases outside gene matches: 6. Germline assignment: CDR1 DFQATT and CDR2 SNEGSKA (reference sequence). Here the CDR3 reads CSARDRLALYEQYF. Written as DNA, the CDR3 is TGCAGTGCTAGAGATCGACTAGCCCTTTACGAGCAGTACTTC.

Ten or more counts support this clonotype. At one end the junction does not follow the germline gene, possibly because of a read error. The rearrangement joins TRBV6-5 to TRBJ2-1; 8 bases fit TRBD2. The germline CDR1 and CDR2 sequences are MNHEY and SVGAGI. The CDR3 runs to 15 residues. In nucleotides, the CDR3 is TGTGCCAGCAATTACGGCGGGAGGAACCACAATGAGCAGTTCTTC. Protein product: CASNYGGRNHNEQFF.

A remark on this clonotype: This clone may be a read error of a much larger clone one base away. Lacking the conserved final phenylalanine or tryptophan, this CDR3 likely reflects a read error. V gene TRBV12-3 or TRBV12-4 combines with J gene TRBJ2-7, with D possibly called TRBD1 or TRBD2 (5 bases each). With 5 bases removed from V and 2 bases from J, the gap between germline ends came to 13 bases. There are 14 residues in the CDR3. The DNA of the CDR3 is TGTGCCAGCAGTCTGTCCGGGGCACCCTACGAGCAGTACCTC. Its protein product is CASSLSGAPYEQYL.

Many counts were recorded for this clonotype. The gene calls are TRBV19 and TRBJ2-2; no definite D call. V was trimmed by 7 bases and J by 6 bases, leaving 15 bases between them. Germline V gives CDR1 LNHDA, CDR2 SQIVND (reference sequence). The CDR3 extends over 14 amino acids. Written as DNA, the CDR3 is TGTGCCAGTAATGGGAACCTGGTTCCCGGGGAGCTGTTTTTT. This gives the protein CASNGNLVPGELFF.

The CDR3 here is CASSLGSLVEPQHF. CDR3 coding DNA: TGTGCCAGCAGCTTAGGCAGCCTGGTAGAGCCCCAGCATTTT. The chain joins TRBV11-2 to TRBJ1-5; no definite D call. The CDR3 extends over 14 amino acids. Germline values: CDR1 SGHAT, CDR2 FQNNGV. V lost 1 base and J 8 bases, leaving 12 bases between the germline ends.

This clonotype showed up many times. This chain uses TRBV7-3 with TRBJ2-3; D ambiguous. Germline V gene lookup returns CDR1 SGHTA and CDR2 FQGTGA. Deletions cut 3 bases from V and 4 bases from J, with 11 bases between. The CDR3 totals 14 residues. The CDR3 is CASSFRARPDTQYF. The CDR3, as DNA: TGTGCCAGCAGCTTCCGGGCCCGCCCAGATACGCAGTATTTT.